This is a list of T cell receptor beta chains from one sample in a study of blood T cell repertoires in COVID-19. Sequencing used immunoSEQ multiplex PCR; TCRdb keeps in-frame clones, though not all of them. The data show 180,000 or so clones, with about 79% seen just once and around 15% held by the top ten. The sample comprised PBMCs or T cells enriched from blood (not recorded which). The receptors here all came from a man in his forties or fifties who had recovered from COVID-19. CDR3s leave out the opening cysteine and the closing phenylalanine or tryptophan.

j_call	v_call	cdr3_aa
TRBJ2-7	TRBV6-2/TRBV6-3	ASSYRGGAFYEQY
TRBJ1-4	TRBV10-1	ASSEPGEGEQGINEKLF
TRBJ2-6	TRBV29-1	SVGGQGASAGANVLT
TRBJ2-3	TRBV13	ASSFGQSTDTQY
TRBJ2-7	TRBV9	ASSVGTGVDYEQY
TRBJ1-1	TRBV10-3	AISVGQGRTEAF
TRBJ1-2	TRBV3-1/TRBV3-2	ASSPRDSGYT
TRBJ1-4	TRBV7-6	ASSPSIGTGGLIERLF
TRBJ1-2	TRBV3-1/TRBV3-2	ASSQGEASSNYGYT
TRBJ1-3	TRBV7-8	ASSSTGAASGNTIY
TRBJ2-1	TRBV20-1	SASVYNEQF
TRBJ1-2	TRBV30	AWSKLRNYGYT
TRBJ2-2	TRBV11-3	ASSRQTGTGELF
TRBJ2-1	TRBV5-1	ASSRVPGLAGSEQF
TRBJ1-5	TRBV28	ASRGTLAQPQH
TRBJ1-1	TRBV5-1	ASNTGGGIPEAF
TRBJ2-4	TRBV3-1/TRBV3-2	ASSQAGGLGNIQY
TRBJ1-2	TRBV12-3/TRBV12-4	ASSGTGSYGYT
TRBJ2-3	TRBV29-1	SVEGGGQNTQY
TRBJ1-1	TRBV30	AWSPLTGVNTEAF
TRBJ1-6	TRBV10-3	AISGDRNSPLH
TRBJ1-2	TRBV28	ASSLPTGAAYGYT
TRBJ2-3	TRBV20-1	SASLPAGRGADTQY
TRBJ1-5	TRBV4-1	ASSQTGLFKQPQH
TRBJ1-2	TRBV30	AWSVQGAGYT
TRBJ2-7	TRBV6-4	ASSLGTGSYEQY
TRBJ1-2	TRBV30	AWILMSGTVNYGYT
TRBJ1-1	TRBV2	ASKIQGMNTEAF
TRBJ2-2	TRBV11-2	ASSLGDRINTGELF
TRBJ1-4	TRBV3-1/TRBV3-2	ASRTGTNEKLF
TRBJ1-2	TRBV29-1	SVEALARGVDYGYT
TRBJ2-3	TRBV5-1	ASSLEGGGAADTQY
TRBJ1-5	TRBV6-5	ASRPRQGPNQPQH
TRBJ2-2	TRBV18	ASSSRLAENTGELF
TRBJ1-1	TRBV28	ASSGYGTDTEAF
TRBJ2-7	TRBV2	ASSDLDNTYEQY
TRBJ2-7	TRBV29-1	SVGENIPYEQY
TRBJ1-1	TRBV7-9	ASSLASRGRAF